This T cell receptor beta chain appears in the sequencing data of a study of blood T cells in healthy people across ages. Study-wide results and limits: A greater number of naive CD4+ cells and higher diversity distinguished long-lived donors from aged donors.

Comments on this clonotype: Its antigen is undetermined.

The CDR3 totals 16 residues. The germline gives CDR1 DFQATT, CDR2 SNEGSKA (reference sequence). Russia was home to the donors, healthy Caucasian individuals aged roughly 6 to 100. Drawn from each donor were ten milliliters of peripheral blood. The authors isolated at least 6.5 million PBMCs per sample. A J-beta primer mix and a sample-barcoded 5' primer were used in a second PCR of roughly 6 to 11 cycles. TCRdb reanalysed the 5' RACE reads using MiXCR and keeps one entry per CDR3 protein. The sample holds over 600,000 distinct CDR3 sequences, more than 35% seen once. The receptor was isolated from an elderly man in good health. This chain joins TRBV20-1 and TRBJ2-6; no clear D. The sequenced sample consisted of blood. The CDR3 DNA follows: TGCAATGGGAAGGGCGCAGGCAGCTCTGGGGCCAACGTCCTGACTTTC. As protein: CNGKGAGSSGANVLTF.